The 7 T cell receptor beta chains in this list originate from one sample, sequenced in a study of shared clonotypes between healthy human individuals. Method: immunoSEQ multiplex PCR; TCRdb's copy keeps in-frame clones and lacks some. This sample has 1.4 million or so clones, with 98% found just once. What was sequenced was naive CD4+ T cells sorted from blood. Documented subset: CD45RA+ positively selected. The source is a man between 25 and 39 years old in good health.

The CDR3 loop reads CASSPEEYEQYF. The CDR3, as DNA: TGTGCCAGCTCACCGGAGGAGTACGAGCAGTACTTC. This rearrangement joins TRBV18 to TRBJ2-7; D might be TRBD2 (5 bases). The CDR3 length is 12 residues. Germline lookup yields CDR1 KGHSH and CDR2 LQKENI. The V end lost 3 bases, the J end lost 4 bases, and 7 bases lay between the germline ends.

Written as DNA, the CDR3 is TGTGCCACCCTTGGGTCTAATGAAAAACTGTTTTTT. This translates into CATLGSNEKLFF. This rearrangement joins TRBV19 to TRBJ1-4; D is undetermined. This CDR3 spans 12 amino acids. Germline loops: CDR1 LNHDA, CDR2 SQIVND (reference sequence). Trimming cost V 10 bases and J 3 bases, with 9 bases left between them.

In DNA, the CDR3 is TGTGCCAGCAGCTCGACACGGACTAGCGGGAGGGCCCCGAACACTACAGTAGATACGCAGTATTTT. It encodes CASSSTRTSGRAPNTTVDTQYF. J is TRBJ2-3 and V is TRBV7-8; TRBD2 matches at 15 bases. The trim removed 4 bases at V and 5 bases at J, leaving 22 bases unmatched. Germline CDR1 is SGHVS and CDR2 is FQNEAQ. The CDR3 has 22 amino acids.

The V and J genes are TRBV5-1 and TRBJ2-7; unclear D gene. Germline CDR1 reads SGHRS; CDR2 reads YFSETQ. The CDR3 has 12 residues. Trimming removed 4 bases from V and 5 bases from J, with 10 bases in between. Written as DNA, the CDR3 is TGCGCCAGCAGCCTCAAAGGGAACGAGCAGTACTTC. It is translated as CASSLKGNEQYF.

The CDR3 sequence is CASSLYAGTYEQYF. The CDR3, as DNA: TGTGCCAGCAGCTTATATGCGGGGACCTACGAGCAGTACTTC. V gene TRBV7-9 combines with J gene TRBJ2-7; tentatively, D is TRBD2 (6 bases). Trimming took 2 bases from V and 2 from J, leaving 10 bases between them. The CDR3 consists of 14 residues. CDR1 SEHNR and CDR2 FQNEAQ come from the germline V gene (reference sequence).

CDR3 bases: TGTGCCAGCAGCGAAGGACAGGGAGTCGTTGGCAATCAGCCCCAGCATTTT. Its translation: CASSEGQGVVGNQPQHF. The chain employs TRBV7-9 and TRBJ1-5; 8 positions match TRBD1. J was trimmed by 2 bases and V by 5 bases; bases with no gene match: 11. This CDR3 region has 17 residues. CDR1 and CDR2 from the germline V gene are SEHNR and FQNEAQ (reference sequence).

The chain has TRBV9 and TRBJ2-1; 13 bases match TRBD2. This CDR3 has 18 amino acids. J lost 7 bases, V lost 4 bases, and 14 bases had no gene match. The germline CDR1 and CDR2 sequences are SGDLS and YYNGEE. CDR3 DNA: TGTGCCAGCAGCCGTACTAGCGGGAGGGCGCAAACGGATAATGAGCAGTTCTTC. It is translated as CASSRTSGRAQTDNEQFF.